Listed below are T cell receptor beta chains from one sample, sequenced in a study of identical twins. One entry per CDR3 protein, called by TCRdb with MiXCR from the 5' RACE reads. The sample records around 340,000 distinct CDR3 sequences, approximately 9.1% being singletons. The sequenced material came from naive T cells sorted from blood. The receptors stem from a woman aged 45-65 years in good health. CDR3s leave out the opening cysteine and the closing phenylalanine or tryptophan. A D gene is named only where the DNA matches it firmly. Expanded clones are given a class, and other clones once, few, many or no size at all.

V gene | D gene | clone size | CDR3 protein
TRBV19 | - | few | ASSIFQANTGELF
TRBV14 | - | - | ASSQDPGRDTQY
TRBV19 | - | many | ASKVRGESPLH
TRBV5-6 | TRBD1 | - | ASSLWTGSNQPQH
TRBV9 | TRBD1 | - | ASSVDRGGADTQY
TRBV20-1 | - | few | SASFGAGIIETQY
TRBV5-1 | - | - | ASSLGGPKNIQY
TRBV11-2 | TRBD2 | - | ASRAIAGVHNEQF
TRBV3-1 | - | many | ASSQWKENTEAF
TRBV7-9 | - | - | ASSLSANIQY
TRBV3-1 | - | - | ASSPRVAARSYNEQF
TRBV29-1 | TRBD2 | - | SALGGAGVSNEQF
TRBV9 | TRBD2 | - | ASSASTSGFQETQY
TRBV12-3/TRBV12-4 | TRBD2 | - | ASKLRTSGPYNEQF
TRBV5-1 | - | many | ASSLRGSDEQY
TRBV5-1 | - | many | ASSLGQGGEQY
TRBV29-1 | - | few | SVVLSYEQY
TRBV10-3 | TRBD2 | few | ATLAGGLEQY
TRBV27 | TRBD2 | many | ATQPRAGLGSYNEQF
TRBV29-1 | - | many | SVDGGTDTQY
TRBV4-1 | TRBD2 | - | ASSQVGTSSFRGEQF
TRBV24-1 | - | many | ATSDPPNTEAF
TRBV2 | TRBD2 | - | ASSETSVGTQY
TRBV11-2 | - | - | ASSLDRDLSIQETQY
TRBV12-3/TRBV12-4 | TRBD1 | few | ASSRGQGKSGETQY
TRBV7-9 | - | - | ASSLATGSAEKLF
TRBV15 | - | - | ATSREHSPGMGSSPLH
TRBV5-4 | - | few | ASSLGDREAGELF
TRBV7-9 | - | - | AIRTNTIY
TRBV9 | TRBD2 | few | ASSPGTSAGEQF
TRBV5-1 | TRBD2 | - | ASSTSGLAGEQY
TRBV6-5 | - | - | ASSYSLLGTDTQY
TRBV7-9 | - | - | ASSLAFETQY
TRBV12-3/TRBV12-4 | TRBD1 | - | ASSLSPGGRSNQPQH
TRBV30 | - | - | AWSVGQTYEQY
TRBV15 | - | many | ATSKEGDLETQY
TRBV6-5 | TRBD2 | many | ASSYVSGGSHEQF
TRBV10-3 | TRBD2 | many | AISEPGGENIQY
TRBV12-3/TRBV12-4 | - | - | ASSFRTAHTGELF
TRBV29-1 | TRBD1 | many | SVRFRGYQETQY
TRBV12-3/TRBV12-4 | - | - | ASSLDDSGANVLT
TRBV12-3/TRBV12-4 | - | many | ASSFVQGTQY
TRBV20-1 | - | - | SARDPTKAYEQY
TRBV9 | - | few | ASSGSRVTGELF
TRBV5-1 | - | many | ASRGDTQY
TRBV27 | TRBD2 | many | ASSPGREGRGNEQF
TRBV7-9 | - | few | ASSSAGQGSKNIQY
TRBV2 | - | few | ASSIQFSGNTIY
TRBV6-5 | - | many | ASRTDNYNEQF
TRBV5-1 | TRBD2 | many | ASSPTGTSGYNEQF